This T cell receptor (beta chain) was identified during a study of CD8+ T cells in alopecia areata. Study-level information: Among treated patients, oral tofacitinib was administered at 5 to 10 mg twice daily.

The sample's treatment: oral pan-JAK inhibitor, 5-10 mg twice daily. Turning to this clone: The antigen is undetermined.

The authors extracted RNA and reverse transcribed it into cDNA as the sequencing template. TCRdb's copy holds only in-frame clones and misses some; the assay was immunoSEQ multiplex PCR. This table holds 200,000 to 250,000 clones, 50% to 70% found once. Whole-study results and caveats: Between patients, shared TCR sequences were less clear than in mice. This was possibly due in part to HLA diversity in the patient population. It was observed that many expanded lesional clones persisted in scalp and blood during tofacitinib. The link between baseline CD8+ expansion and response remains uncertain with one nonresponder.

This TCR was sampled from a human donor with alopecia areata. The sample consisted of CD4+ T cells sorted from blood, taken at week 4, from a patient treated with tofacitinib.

CDR3 coding DNA: TGTGCCAGTACCTTAGATCCGAATCGCAATCAGCCCCAGCATTTT. Its protein product is CASTLDPNRNQPQHF. The chain combines TRBV19 with TRBJ1-5; D is undetermined. This CDR3 comprises 15 residues. V was cut by 7 bases and J by 2 bases, with 15 bases left in between. The germline V gene encodes CDR1 LNHDA and CDR2 SQIVND (reference sequence).